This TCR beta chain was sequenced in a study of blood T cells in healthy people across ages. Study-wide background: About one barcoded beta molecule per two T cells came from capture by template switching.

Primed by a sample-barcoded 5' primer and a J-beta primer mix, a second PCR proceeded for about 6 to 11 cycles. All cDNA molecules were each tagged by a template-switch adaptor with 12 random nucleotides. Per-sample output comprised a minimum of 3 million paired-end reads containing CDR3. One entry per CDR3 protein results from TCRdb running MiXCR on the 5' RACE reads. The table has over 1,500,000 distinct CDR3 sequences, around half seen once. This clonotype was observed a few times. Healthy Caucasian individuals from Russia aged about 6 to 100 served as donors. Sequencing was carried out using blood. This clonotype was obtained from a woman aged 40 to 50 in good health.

The DNA of the CDR3 is TGTGCCAGCAGTGAGTTCCCAGATACGCAGTATTTT. It specifies CASSEFPDTQYF. The chain employs TRBV2 and TRBJ2-3; no clear D gene. V gave up 3 bases and J gave up 4 bases, with 5 bases separating them. The CDR3 has 12 residues. Germline loops: CDR1 SNHLY, CDR2 FYNNEI.